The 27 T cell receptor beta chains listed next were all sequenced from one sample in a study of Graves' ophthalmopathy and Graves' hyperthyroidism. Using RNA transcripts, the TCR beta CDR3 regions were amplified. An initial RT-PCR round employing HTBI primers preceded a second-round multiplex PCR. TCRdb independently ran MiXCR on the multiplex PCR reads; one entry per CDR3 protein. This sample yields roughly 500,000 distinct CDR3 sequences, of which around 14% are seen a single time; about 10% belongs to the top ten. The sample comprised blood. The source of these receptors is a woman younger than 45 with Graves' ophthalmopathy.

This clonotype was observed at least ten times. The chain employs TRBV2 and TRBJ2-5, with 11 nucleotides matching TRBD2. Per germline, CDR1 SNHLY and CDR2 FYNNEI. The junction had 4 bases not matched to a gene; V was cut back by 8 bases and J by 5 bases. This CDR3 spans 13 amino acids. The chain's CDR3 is CASLLAGVETQYF. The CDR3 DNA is TGTGCCAGCTTACTAGCGGGGGTGGAGACCCAGTACTTC.

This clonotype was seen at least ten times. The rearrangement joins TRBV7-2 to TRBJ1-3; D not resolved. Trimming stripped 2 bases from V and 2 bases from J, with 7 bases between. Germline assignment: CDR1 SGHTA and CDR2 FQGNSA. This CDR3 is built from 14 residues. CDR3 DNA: TGTGCCAGCAGCTTAACACTTACTGGAAACACCATATATTTT. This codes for CASSLTLTGNTIYF.

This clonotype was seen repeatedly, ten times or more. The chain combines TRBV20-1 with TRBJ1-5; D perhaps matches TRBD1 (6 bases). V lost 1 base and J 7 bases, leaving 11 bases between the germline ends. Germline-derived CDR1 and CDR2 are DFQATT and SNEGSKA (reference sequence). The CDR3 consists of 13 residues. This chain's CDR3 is CSARGGAGQPQHF. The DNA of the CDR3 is TGCAGTGCTAGAGGGGGGGCGGGACAGCCCCAGCATTTT.

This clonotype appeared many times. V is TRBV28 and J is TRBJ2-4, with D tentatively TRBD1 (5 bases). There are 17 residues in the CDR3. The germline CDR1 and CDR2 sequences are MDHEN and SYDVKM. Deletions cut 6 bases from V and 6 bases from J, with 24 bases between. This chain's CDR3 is CASSPARAPIGVNIQYF. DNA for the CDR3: TGTGCCAGCAGCCCAGCCCGGGCCCCTATAGGGGTAAACATTCAGTACTTC.

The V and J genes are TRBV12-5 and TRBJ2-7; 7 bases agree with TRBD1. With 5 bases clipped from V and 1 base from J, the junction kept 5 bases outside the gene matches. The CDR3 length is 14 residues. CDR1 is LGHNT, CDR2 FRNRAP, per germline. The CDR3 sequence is CASGPGDSSYEQYF. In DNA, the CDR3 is TGTGCTAGTGGTCCCGGGGACAGTTCCTACGAGCAGTACTTC.

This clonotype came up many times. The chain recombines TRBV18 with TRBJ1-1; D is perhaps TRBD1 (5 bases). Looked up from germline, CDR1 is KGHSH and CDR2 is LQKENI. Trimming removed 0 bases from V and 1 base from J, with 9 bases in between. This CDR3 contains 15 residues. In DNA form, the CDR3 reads TGTGCCAGCTCACCACCCGGACAATGGAACACTGAAGCTTTCTTT. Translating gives CASSPPGQWNTEAFF.

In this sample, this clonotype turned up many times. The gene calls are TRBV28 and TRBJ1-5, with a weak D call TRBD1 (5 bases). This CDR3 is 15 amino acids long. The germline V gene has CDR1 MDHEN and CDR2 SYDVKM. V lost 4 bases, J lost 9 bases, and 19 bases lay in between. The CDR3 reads CASSSPFGAGRPQHF. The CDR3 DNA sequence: TGTGCCAGCAGTTCGCCCTTTGGGGCGGGGAGGCCCCAGCATTTT.

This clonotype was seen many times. The CDR3 spells CASSGTGYYGYTF. The CDR3 DNA reads as TGTGCCAGCAGCGGTACAGGGTACTATGGCTACACCTTC. The chain recombines TRBV12-3 or TRBV12-4 with TRBJ1-2; D possibly corresponds to TRBD1 (6 bases). The CDR3 is 13 amino acids. Trimming removed 6 bases at V and 3 bases at J, with 11 bases between.

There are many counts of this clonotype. CDR3 coding DNA: TGTGCCAGTAGCTCCGGGATCTCTGGAAACACCATATATTTT. Its translation: CASSSGISGNTIYF. The rearrangement links TRBV19 to TRBJ1-3; D is unresolved. CDR3 length: 14 amino acids. Germline-derived CDR1 and CDR2 are LNHDA and SQIVND (reference sequence). Trimming took off 6 bases at V and 0 bases at J, with 9 bases between the two ends.

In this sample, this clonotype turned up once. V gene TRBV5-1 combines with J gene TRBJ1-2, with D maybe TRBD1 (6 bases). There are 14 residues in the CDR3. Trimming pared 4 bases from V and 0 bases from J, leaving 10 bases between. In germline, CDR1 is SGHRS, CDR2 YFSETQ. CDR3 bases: TGCGCCAGCAGCCCGGACAGCACTAACTATGGCTACACCTTC. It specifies CASSPDSTNYGYTF.

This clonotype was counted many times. CDR3 DNA: TGTGCCAGCAGTTCATACAGGGGCGGCTCCTACGAGCAGTACTTC. This encodes CASSSYRGGSYEQYF. The rearrangement uses TRBV27 and TRBJ2-7; 7 bases agree with TRBD1. Per the germline V gene, CDR1 is MNHEY and CDR2 is SMNVEV (reference sequence). CDR3 length equals 15 residues. Trimming cost V 4 bases and J 0 bases; bases outside gene matches: 6.

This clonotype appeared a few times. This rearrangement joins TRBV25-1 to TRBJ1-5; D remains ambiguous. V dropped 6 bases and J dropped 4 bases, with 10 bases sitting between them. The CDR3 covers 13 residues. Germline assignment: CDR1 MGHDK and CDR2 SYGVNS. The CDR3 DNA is TGTGCCAGCAGGAGAGACAATAATCAGCCCCAGCATTTT. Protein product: CASRRDNNQPQHF.

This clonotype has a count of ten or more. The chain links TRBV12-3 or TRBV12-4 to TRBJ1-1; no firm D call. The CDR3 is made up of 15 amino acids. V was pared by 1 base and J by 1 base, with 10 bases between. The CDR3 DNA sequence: TGTGCCAGCAGTTTAGGCGCAGGAGGGAACACTGAAGCTTTCTTT. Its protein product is CASSLGAGGNTEAFF.

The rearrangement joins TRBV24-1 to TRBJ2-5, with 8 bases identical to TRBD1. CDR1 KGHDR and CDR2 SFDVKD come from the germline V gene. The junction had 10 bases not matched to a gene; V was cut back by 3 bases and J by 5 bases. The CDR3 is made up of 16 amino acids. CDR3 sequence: CATSDLSGTGWETQYF. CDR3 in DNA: TGTGCCACCAGTGATCTCTCCGGGACAGGCTGGGAGACCCAGTACTTC.

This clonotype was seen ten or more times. CDR3 in amino acids: CASSQTPGQLGETQYF. The CDR3 DNA sequence: TGCGCCAGCAGCCAAACCCCGGGACAGTTGGGGGAGACCCAGTACTTC. The rearrangement joins TRBV4-1 to TRBJ2-5; 7 positions agree with TRBD1. CDR3 length: 16 amino acids. Trimming at V came to 2 bases and at J to 5 bases, leaving 11 bases not matched to a gene. Germline CDR1 is MGHRA and CDR2 is YSYEKL.

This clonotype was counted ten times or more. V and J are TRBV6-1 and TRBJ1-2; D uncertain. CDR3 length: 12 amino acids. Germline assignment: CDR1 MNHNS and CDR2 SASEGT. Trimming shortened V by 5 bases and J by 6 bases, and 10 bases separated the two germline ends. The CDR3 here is CASSPHRHGYTF. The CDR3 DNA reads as TGTGCCAGCAGTCCCCACCGGCATGGCTACACCTTC.

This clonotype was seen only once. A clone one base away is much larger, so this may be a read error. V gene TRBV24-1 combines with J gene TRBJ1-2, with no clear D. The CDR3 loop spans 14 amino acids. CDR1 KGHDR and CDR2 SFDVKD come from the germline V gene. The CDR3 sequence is CATSDAGLFHGCTF. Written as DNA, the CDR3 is TGTGCCACCAGTGACGCCGGCCTATTCCATGGCTGCACCTTC.

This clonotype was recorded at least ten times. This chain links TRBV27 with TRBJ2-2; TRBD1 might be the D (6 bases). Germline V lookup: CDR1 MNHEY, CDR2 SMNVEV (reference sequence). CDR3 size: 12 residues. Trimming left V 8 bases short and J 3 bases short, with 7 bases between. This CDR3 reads CASWGHTGELFF. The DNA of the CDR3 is TGTGCCAGCTGGGGGCACACCGGGGAGCTGTTTTTT.

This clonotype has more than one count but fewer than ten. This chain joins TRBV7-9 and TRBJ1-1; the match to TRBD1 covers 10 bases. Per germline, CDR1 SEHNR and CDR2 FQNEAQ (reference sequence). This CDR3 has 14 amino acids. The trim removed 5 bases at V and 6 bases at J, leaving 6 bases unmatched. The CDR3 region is CASSAGTGDPEAFF. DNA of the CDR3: TGTGCCAGCAGCGCCGGGACAGGGGATCCTGAAGCTTTCTTT.

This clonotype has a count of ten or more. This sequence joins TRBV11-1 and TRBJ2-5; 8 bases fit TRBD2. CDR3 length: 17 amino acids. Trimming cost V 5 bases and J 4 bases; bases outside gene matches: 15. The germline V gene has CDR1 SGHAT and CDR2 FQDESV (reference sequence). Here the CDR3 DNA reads TGTGCCAGCAGCCCCTCGAACGGGAGGGTCGGAGGAGAGACCCAGTACTTC. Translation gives CASSPSNGRVGGETQYF.

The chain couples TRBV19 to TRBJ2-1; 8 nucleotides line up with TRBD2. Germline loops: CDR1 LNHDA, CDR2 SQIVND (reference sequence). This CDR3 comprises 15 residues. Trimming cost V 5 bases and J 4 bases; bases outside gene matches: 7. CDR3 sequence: CASSWELAEYNEQFF. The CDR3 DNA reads TGTGCCAGTAGTTGGGAACTAGCGGAATACAATGAGCAGTTCTTC.

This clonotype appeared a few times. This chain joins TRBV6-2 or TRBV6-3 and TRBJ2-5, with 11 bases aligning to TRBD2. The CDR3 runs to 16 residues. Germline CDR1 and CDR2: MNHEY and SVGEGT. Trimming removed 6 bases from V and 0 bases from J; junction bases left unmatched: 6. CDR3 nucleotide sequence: TGTGCCAGCAGCTCCCGACTAGCGGGGTACCAAGAGACCCAGTACTTC. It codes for CASSSRLAGYQETQYF.

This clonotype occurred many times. The CDR3 bases are TGTGCCAGCAGTTTAGGGCAGGCTCCCCAAACTAACTATGGCTACACCTTC. Amino acid sequence: CASSLGQAPQTNYGYTF. The V call is TRBV12-3 or TRBV12-4, the J call TRBJ1-2, with D unclear. Trimming took off 1 base at V and 0 bases at J, with 15 bases between the two ends. The CDR3 runs 17 residues.

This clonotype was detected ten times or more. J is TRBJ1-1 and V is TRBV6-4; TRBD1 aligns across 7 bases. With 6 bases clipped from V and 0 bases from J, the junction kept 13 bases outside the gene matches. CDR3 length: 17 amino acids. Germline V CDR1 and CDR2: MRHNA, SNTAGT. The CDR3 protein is CASRHSRQGYMNTEAFF. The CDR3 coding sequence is TGTGCCAGCAGACACTCGAGACAGGGATACATGAACACTGAAGCTTTCTTT.

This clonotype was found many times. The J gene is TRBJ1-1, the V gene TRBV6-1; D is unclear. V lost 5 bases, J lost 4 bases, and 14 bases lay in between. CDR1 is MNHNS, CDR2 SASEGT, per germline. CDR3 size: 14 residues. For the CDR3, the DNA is TGTGCCAGCAGTCTCTTTGTGGATTCCACTGAAGCTTTCTTT. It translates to CASSLFVDSTEAFF.

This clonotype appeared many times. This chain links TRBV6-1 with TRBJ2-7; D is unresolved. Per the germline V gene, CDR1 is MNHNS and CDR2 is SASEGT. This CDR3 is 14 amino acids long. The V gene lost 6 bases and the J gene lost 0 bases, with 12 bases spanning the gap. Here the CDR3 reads CASRRKMGSYEQYF. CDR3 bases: TGTGCCAGCAGGCGAAAGATGGGCTCCTACGAGCAGTACTTC.

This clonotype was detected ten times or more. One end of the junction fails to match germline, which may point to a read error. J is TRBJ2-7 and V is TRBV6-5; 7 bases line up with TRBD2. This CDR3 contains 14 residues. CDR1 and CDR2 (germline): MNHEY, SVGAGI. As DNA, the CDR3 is TGTGCCAGCACTCTTACCGGGACTACCTACGCGCAGTACTTC. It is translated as CASTLTGTTYAQYF.